What follows is one T cell receptor beta chain and its context. Its matching antigen is unknown. Germline V gene lookup returns CDR1 ENHRY and CDR2 SYGVKD. The CDR3 runs 15 residues. The V gene end was trimmed by 0 bases and the J gene end by 3 bases; junction bases not matched to a gene: 4. Investigators prepared the TCR beta libraries by applying iRepertoire HTBI primers and Arm-PCR of CDR3 regions. In TCRdb, the multiplex PCR reads were re-called with MiXCR into one record per CDR3 protein. Seen here are 300,000 to 500,000 distinct CDR3 sequences, about a fifth observed once, and the top ten hold 20% to 25%. The entry originates in a study of regulatory T cells in long-lasting Graves disease. About the research overall: More than 5 years of antithyroid drugs with positive TSH receptor antibodies defined persistent Graves' disease.

General study points: Newly diagnosed Graves' patients had higher TCR diversity than persistent ones. The persistent group shared around 2,700 public clonotypes, more than the roughly 970 shared by new patients.

The time point here: persistent/refractory GD, antithyroid drugs over 5 years with positive TRAb. Isolated PBMC RNA provided the starting material for the TCR library. The sample was peripheral blood mononuclear cells (PBMCs), taken when the disease was refractory, from a patient treated with antithyroid drugs. The TCR comes from a female donor with Graves disease. The chain links TRBV10-3 to TRBJ1-2, with 7 bases lining up with TRBD1. For the CDR3, the DNA is TGTGCCATCAGTGAGTCTCAGGGGGACCACTATGGCTACACCTTC. This gives the protein CAISESQGDHYGYTF.